These 16 T cell receptor beta chains were sequenced from one sample in a study of response to subunit inactivated influenza vaccine. One entry per CDR3 protein, called by TCRdb with MiXCR from the RT-PCR reads. The sample shows about 520,000 distinct CDR3 sequences, over 25% of them seen only once. Sample: CD4+ T cells sorted from PBMCs, taken 4 to 6 days after vaccination. The receptors were sampled from a man in his fifties or sixties who received an inactivated influenza vaccine.

This clonotype has more than one count but fewer than ten. The J gene is TRBJ2-2, the V gene TRBV28; TRBD1 matches at 8 bases. J gave up 1 base and V 5 bases, and 6 bases lay outside the gene matches. The CDR3 has 16 amino acids. The germline CDR1 and CDR2 sequences are MDHEN and SYDVKM. The CDR3 sequence: CASSPGGVGNTGELFF. CDR3 sequence (DNA): TGTGCCAGCAGTCCAGGGGGCGTGGGGAACACCGGGGAGCTGTTTTTT.

V usage is TRBV28 and J usage is TRBJ2-7, with D maybe TRBD2 (6 bases). The CDR3 runs to 14 residues. Trimming removed 3 bases at V and 2 bases at J, with 11 bases between. Germline V gives CDR1 MDHEN, CDR2 SYDVKM. This chain's CDR3 is CASSFGGVAYEQYF. The CDR3 nucleotides read TGTGCCAGCAGTTTTGGAGGGGTGGCCTACGAGCAGTACTTC.

J is TRBJ2-3 and V is TRBV7-9; possibly TRBD1 for D (6 bases). The CDR3 length is 14 residues. CDR1 and CDR2 (germline): SEHNR, FQNEAQ (reference sequence). The V end lost 3 bases, the J end lost 8 bases, and 15 bases lay between the germline ends. The CDR3 is CASSLATRGRTQYF. The DNA for the CDR3 is TGTGCCAGCAGCTTGGCGACCAGGGGCCGTACGCAGTATTTT.

This rearrangement joins TRBV5-1 to TRBJ2-3; 7 nucleotides agree with TRBD1. The CDR3 totals 14 residues. V gave up 4 bases and J gave up 0 bases; unmatched junction bases: 2. CDR1 SGHRS and CDR2 YFSETQ come from the germline V gene. The DNA of the CDR3 is TGCGCCAGCAGCGAGGGACAGAGCACAGATACGCAGTATTTT. It yields the protein CASSEGQSTDTQYF.

The chain is built from TRBV15 and TRBJ2-3, with 11 bases that match TRBD2. Germline V gene lookup returns CDR1 LNHNV and CDR2 YYDKDF (reference sequence). There are 11 residues in the CDR3. Trimming took 5 bases from V and 13 from J; bases not matched to a gene: 2. CDR3 sequence (DNA): TGTGCCACCAGCGAGGGACTAGCGGAGTATTTT. This translates into CATSEGLAEYF.

This clonotype was observed a handful of times. The chain is built from TRBV18 and TRBJ1-1; D remains unclear. Trimming shortened V by 3 bases and J by 1 base, and 9 bases separated the two germline ends. Per germline, CDR1 KGHSH and CDR2 LQKENI. The CDR3 sequence is 14 residues long. The CDR3 reads CASSPFGRNTEAFF. Here the CDR3 DNA reads TGTGCCAGCTCACCGTTCGGACGGAACACTGAAGCTTTCTTT.

The V gene is TRBV9, the J gene TRBJ2-5; the match to TRBD1 covers 9 bases. The germline V gene has CDR1 SGDLS and CDR2 YYNGEE. This CDR3 comprises 16 residues. V dropped 0 bases and J dropped 4; count of bases not matched to a gene: 7. In DNA, the CDR3 is TGTGCCAGCAGCGTAGGGGGACAGGGCCGTGTAGAGACCCAGTACTTC. Its translation: CASSVGGQGRVETQYF.

The chain uses TRBV11-2 and TRBJ2-1, with D possibly being TRBD1 (6 bases). From germline, CDR1 is SGHAT and CDR2 FQNNGV. The V end lost 4 bases, the J end lost 9 bases, and 28 bases lay between the germline ends. This CDR3 spans 18 amino acids. CDR3: CASSSREGQGRLGVEQFF. The CDR3 DNA sequence: TGTGCCAGCAGCTCCCGAGAGGGCCAGGGGCGTCTCGGTGTTGAGCAGTTCTTC.

This clonotype showed up just a few times. The chain carries TRBV5-1 and TRBJ2-3, with 7 bases aligning to TRBD2. The V segment lost 4 bases and the J segment 4 bases; nucleotides outside the gene matches: 9. Germline V gene sequence: CDR1 SGHRS, CDR2 YFSETQ. The CDR3 has 15 residues. CDR3 nucleotides: TGCGCCAGCAGCGGGATAGCGGGTATGGCAGATACGCAGTATTTT. Amino acid sequence: CASSGIAGMADTQYF.

This clonotype showed up many times. The rearrangement uses TRBV6-5 and TRBJ2-1; D gene uncertain. This CDR3 region has 11 residues. The V end was cut by 6 bases, the J end by 7 bases, with 7 bases between. Per germline, CDR1 MNHEY and CDR2 SVGAGI. CDR3: CASSYFNEQFF. CDR3 nucleotide sequence: TGTGCCAGCAGCTATTTTAATGAGCAGTTCTTC.

This clonotype was observed a handful of times. The chain employs TRBV29-1 and TRBJ2-3; 11 bases are shared with TRBD2. J lost 8 bases, V lost 3 bases, and 7 bases had no gene match. The CDR3 totals 14 residues. Germline V gene data show CDR1 as SQVTM and CDR2 as ANQGSEA. The CDR3 region is CSVERTSGQGTQYF. CDR3 coding DNA: TGCAGCGTTGAGCGGACTAGCGGGCAAGGTACGCAGTATTTT.

This clonotype has a handful of counts. The J gene is TRBJ2-5, the V gene TRBV7-2, with D possibly called TRBD1 or TRBD2 (5 bases each). The CDR3 length is 17 residues. Deletions cut 5 bases from V and 0 bases from J, with 19 bases between. Germline CDR1 is SGHTA and CDR2 is FQGNSA. CDR3 nucleotide sequence: TGTGCCAGCAGCAACCCCTCCGGATGGGGGTACCAAGAGACCCAGTACTTC. Its translation: CASSNPSGWGYQETQYF.

J is TRBJ1-2 and V is TRBV7-2; TRBD1 agrees at 7 bases. The V and J ends lost 2 bases and 1 base, in that order; junction bases with no gene match: 4. The germline CDR1 and CDR2 sequences are SGHTA and FQGNSA. The CDR3 has 15 amino acids. DNA of the CDR3: TGTGCCAGCAGCTTAACGACAGGGTTTAACTATGGCTACACCTTC. Amino acids: CASSLTTGFNYGYTF. Based on the CDR3 plus reference TRBV7-2 and TRBJ1-2, the full variable domain is GAGVSQSPSNKVTEKGKDVELRCDPISGHTALYWYRQSLGQGLEFLIYFQGNSAPDKSGLPSDRFSAERTGGSVSTLTIQRTQQEDSAVYLCASSLTTGFNYGYTFGSGTRLTVV.

This clonotype was observed a few times. This chain uses TRBV20-1 with TRBJ2-7; D is unresolved. Per the germline V gene, CDR1 is DFQATT and CDR2 is SNEGSKA (reference sequence). The CDR3 is made up of 13 amino acids. The V and J ends lost 1 base and 3 bases respectively, with 10 bases between them. DNA of the CDR3: TGCAGTGCTAGAGGTGGCGGCAGCTACGAGCAGTACTTC. It is translated as CSARGGGSYEQYF.

The chain joins TRBV20-1 to TRBJ2-3; weak D call: TRBD1 (6 bases). Germline CDR1 reads DFQATT; CDR2 reads SNEGSKA (reference sequence). This CDR3 spans 15 amino acids. V lost 6 bases to trimming and J lost 2 bases, with 18 bases between them. This CDR3 is CSAHVWGLHTDTQYF. The CDR3 nucleotides read TGCAGTGCCCATGTATGGGGGCTTCACACAGATACGCAGTATTTT.

This chain links TRBV5-1 with TRBJ1-4; tentatively, D is TRBD1 (6 bases). Germline CDR1 reads SGHRS; CDR2 reads YFSETQ. Trimming removed 3 bases from V and 0 bases from J, with 12 bases in between. The CDR3 consists of 16 residues. CDR3 in DNA: TGCGCCAGCAGCTCTGGACAGATGGCAACTAATGAAAAACTGTTTTTT. This codes for CASSSGQMATNEKLFF.